This paragraph reports one T cell receptor (beta chain). CDR1 and CDR2 from the germline V gene are LNHDA and SQIVND (reference sequence). Trimming cost V 5 bases and J 0 bases; bases outside gene matches: 7. The CDR3 spans 16 residues. Assay used: immunoSEQ multiplex PCR; TCRdb lists only in-frame clones, some missing. The table includes around 50,000 clones, more than 80% detected once. V usage is TRBV19 and J usage is TRBJ2-1; TRBD2 matches 7 bases. The receptor's source is a middle-aged man with rheumatoid arthritis. Sequenced sample: PBMCs. The CDR3 nucleotides are TGTGCCAGTAGTTTTAGCGGGCCCAGCTCCTACAATGAGCAGTTCTTC. As protein: CASSFSGPSSYNEQFF.